The source of this T cell receptor beta chain is a study of blood T cell repertoires in COVID-19. Study context: The United States, Italy and Spain provided the acute and convalescent COVID-19 samples. Sample material is recorded as cDNA or gDNA derived from T cells, B-cell-depleted T cells, or PBMCs.

This CDR3 region has 14 residues. The germline V gene encodes CDR1 SGHDT and CDR2 YYEEEE. Trimming took 4 bases from V and 3 from J; bases not matched to a gene: 6. Per the original methods: It was from reference gene primer amplification that nucleated cell counts were estimated. Sequencing used immunoSEQ multiplex PCR; TCRdb keeps in-frame clones, though not all of them. D and trimming were read from the DNA, whereas the V and J calls and clone size are those reported in that table. This sample has about 190,000 clones, with nearly 90% found just once. Sequencing was performed on peripheral blood. The chain uses TRBV5-6 and TRBJ2-7, with 8 bases identical to TRBD1. The receptor was isolated from a woman between 35 and 50 years old who had recovered from COVID-19. The CDR3 DNA is TGTGCCAGCAGCCGTCAGGGGGCGTTCTACGAGCAGTACTTC. This translates into CASSRQGAFYEQYF.